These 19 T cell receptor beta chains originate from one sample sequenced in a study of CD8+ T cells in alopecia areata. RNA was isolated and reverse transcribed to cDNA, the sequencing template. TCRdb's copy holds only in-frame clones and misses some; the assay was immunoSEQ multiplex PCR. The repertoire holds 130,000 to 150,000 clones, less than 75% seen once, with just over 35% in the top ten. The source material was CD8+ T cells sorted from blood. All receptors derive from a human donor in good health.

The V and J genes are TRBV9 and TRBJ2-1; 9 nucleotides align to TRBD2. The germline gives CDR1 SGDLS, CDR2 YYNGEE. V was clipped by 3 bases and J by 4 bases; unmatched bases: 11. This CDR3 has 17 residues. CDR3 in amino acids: CASSGLSGLAGYNEQFF. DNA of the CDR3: TGTGCCAGCAGCGGGCTAAGTGGGCTAGCGGGGTACAATGAGCAGTTCTTC.

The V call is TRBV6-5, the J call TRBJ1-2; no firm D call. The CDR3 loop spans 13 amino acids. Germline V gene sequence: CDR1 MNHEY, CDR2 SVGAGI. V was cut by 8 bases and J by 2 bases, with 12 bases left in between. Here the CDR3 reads CASSRVLNYGYTF. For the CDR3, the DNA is TGTGCCAGCTCGAGGGTTCTCAACTATGGCTACACCTTC.

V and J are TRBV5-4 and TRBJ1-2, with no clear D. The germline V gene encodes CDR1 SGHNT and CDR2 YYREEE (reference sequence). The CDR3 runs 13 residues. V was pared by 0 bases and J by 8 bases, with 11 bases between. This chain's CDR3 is CASSLGPTGGYTF. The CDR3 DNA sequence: TGTGCCAGCAGCTTGGGGCCCACTGGAGGCTACACCTTC. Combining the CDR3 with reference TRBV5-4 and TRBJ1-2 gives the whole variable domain ETGVTQSPTHLIKTRGQQVTLRCSSQSGHNTVSWYQQALGQGPQFIFQYYREEENGRGNFPPRFSGLQFPNYSSELNVNALELDDSALYLCASSLGPTGGYTFGSGTRLTVV.

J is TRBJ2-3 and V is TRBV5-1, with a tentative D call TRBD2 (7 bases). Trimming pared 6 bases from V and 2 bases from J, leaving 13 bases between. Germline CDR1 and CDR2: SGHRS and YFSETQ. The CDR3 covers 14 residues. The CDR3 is CASKGGLITDTQYF. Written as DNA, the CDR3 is TGCGCCAGCAAGGGGGGACTAATCACAGATACGCAGTATTTT.

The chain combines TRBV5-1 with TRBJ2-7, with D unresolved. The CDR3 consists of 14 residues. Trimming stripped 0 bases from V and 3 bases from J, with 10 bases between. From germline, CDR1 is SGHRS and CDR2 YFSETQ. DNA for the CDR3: TGCGCCAGCAGCTTGGTGGGTCTTCACTACGAGCAGTACTTC. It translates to CASSLVGLHYEQYF.

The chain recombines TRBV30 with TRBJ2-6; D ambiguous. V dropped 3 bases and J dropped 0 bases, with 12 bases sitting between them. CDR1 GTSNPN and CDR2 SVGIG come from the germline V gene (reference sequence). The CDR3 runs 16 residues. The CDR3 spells CAWSAASPSGANVLTF. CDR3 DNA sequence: TGTGCCTGGAGCGCGGCCAGTCCCTCTGGGGCCAACGTCCTGACTTTC. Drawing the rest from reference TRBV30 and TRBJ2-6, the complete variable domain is SQTIHQWPATLVQPVGSPLSLECTVEGTSNPNLYWYRQAAGRGLQLLFYSVGIGQISSEVPQNLSASRPQDRQFILSSKKLLLSDSGFYLCAWSAASPSGANVLTFGAGSRLTVL.

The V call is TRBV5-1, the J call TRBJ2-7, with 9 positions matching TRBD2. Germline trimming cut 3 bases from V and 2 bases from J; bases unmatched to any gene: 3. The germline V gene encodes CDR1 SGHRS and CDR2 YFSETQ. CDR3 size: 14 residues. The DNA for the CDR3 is TGCGCCAGCAGCTGGACTAGCGAGCCCTACGAGCAGTACTTC. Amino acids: CASSWTSEPYEQYF.

This CDR3 is CSVDGRGQLNTEAFF. The CDR3 DNA sequence: TGCAGCGTTGACGGCAGGGGGCAATTGAACACTGAAGCTTTCTTT. The chain has TRBV29-1 and TRBJ1-1, with 8 nucleotides matching TRBD1. CDR3 length equals 15 residues. The germline V gene has CDR1 SQVTM and CDR2 ANQGSEA. J was trimmed by 0 bases and V by 3 bases; bases with no gene match: 6.

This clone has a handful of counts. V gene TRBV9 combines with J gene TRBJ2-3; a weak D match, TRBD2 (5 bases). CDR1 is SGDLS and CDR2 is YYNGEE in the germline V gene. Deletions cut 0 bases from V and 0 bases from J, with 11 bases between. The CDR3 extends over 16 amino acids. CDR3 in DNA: TGTGCCAGCAGCGTAGGAGAGGGTTACAGCACAGATACGCAGTATTTT. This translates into CASSVGEGYSTDTQYF.

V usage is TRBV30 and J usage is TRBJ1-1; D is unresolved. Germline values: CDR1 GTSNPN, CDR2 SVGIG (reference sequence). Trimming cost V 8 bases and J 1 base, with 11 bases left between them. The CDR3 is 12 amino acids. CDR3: CAIHRENTEAFF. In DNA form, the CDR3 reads TGTGCCATCCATCGTGAGAACACTGAAGCTTTCTTT.

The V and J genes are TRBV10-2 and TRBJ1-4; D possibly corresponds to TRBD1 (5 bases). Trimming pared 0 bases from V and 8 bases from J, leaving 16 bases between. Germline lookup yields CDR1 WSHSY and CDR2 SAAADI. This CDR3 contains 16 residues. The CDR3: CASSESVGPKGEKLFF. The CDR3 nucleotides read TGCGCCAGCAGTGAGTCGGTGGGACCAAAGGGAGAAAAACTGTTTTTT.

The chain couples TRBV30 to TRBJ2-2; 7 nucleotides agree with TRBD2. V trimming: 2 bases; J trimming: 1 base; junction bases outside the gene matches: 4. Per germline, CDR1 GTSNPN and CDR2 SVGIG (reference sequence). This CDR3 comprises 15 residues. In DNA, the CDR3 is TGTGCCTGGAGTCCAGCGGGACTGAACACCGGGGAGCTGTTTTTT. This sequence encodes CAWSPAGLNTGELFF.

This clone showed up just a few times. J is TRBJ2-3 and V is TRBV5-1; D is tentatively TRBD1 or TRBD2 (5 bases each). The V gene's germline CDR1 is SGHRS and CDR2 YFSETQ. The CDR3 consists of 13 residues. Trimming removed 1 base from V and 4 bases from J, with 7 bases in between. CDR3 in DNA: TGCGCCAGCAGCTTGTGGGACGCAGATACGCAGTATTTT. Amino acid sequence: CASSLWDADTQYF. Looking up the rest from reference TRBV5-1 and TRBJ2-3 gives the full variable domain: KAGVTQTPRYLIKTRGQQVTLSCSPISGHRSVSWYQQTPGQGLQFLFEYFSETQRNKGNFPGRFSGRQFSNSRSEMNVSTLELGDSALYLCASSLWDADTQYFGPGTRLTVL.

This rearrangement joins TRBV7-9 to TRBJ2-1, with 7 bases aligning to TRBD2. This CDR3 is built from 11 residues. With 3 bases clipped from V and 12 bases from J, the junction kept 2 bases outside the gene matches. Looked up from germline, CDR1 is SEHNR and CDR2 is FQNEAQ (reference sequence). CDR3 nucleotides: TGTGCCAGCAGCTTTGGCGGGGGGCAGTTCTTC. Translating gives CASSFGGGQFF. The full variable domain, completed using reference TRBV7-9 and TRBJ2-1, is DTGVSQNPRHKITKRGQNVTFRCDPISEHNRLYWYRQTLGQGPEFLTYFQNEAQLEKSRLLSDRFSAERPKGSFSTLEIQRTEQGDSAMYLCASSFGGGQFFGPGTRLTVL.

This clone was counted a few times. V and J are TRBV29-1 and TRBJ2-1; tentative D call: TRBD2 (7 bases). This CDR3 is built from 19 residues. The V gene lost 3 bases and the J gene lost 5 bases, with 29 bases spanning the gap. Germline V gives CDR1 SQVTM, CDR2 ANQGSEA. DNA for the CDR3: TGCAGCGTTGAGGGACGGGCAGGCGTAAACCGGGGGGCCCACAATGAGCAGTTCTTC. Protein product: CSVEGRAGVNRGAHNEQFF.

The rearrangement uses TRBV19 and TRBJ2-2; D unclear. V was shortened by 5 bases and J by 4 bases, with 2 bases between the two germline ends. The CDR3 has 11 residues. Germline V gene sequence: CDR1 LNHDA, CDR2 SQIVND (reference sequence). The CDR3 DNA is TGTGCCAGTAGTGCCACCGGGGAGCTGTTTTTT. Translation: CASSATGELFF. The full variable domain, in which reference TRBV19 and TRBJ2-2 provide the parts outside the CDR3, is DGGITQSPKYLFRKEGQNVTLSCEQNLNHDAMYWYRQDPGQGLRLIYYSQIVNDFQKGDIAEGYSVSREKKESFPLTVTSAQKNPTAFYLCASSATGELFFGEGSRLTVL.

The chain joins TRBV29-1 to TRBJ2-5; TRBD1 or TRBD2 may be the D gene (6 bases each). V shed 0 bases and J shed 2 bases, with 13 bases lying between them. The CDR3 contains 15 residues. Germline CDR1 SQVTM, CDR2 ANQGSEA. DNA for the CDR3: TGCAGCGTTGAAGAAGTTACAGGGAGGCAAGAGACCCAGTACTTC. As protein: CSVEEVTGRQETQYF.

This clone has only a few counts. The CDR3 is CASSESFSNQPQHF. The CDR3 bases are TGTGCCAGCAGTGAGTCCTTTAGCAATCAGCCCCAGCATTTT. This rearrangement joins TRBV2 to TRBJ1-5; D unclear. The CDR3 loop spans 14 amino acids. Germline V gene lookup returns CDR1 SNHLY and CDR2 FYNNEI. V was trimmed by 3 bases and J by 0 bases, leaving 6 bases between them.

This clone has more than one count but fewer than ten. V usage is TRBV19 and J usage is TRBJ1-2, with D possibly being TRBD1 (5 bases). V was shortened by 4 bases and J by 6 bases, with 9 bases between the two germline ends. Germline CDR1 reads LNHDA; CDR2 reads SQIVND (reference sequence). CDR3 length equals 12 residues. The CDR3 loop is CASSKTVDGYTF. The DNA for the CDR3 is TGTGCCAGTAGTAAGACAGTGGATGGCTACACCTTC. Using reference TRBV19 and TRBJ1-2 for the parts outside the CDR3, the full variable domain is DGGITQSPKYLFRKEGQNVTLSCEQNLNHDAMYWYRQDPGQGLRLIYYSQIVNDFQKGDIAEGYSVSREKKESFPLTVTSAQKNPTAFYLCASSKTVDGYTFGSGTRLTVV.